The rows below give T cell receptor beta chains drawn from one sample of a study of PD-1 blockade in classical Hodgkin lymphoma. Generated by immunoSEQ multiplex PCR, the TCRdb table keeps only in-frame clones and is missing some. Of under 95,000 clones in the sample, about 90% were seen once. This material consisted of peripheral blood mononuclear cells (PBMCs), taken before the second cycle of nivolumab. All receptors derive from a human donor with classical Hodgkin lymphoma. CDR3s include the opening cysteine and the closing phenylalanine or tryptophan. The D gene is left open where the match is weak. A row's size may be missing; if present it is once, few, many or a size class.

16	TRBJ1-1	NA	NA	TRBV6-6	CASRVQGSVMNTEAFF	TGTGCCAGCAGGGTACAGGGTTCGGTAATGAACACTGAAGCTTTCTTT
15	TRBJ1-3	NA	NA	TRBV11-3	CASSPGQSSGNTIYF	TGTGCCAGCAGCCCAGGACAGTCCTCTGGAAACACCATATATTTT
13	TRBJ1-2	NA	NA	TRBV27	CASSFSGAYGYTF	TGTGCCAGCAGTTTTTCAGGGGCCTATGGCTACACCTTC
17	TRBJ1-5	NA	NA	TRBV6-1	CASSEEKQASSNQPQHF	TGTGCCAGCAGTGAAGAAAAACAGGCGTCTAGCAATCAGCCCCAGCATTTT
17	TRBJ2-1	TRBD2	NA	TRBV4-2	CASSQDAVAGSYNEQFF	TGTGCCAGCAGCCAAGATGCGGTAGCGGGCTCCTACAATGAGCAGTTCTTC
14	TRBJ1-2	NA	few	TRBV4-2	CASSQAVPDYGYTF	TGTGCCAGCAGCCAAGCTGTTCCCGACTATGGCTACACCTTC
15	TRBJ1-1	NA	once	TRBV2	CASSDKGGDWTEAFF	TGTGCCAGCAGTGATAAGGGGGGGGATTGGACTGAAGCTTTCTTT
14	TRBJ1-5	TRBD1	NA	TRBV4-1	CASSLGQGRQPQHF	TGCGCCAGCAGCCTAGGACAGGGGAGACAGCCCCAGCATTTT
14	TRBJ2-7	TRBD2	NA	TRBV10-1	CASAKTSGTHEQYF	TGCGCCAGCGCCAAGACTAGCGGGACCCACGAGCAGTACTTC
14	TRBJ1-1	NA	NA	TRBV7-8	CASSGGPLGTEAFF	TGTGCCAGCAGCGGAGGACCCTTGGGGACTGAAGCTTTCTTT
13	TRBJ1-1	NA	NA	TRBV7-9	CASISGFNTEAFF	TGTGCCAGCATCTCAGGGTTTAACACTGAAGCTTTCTTT
18	TRBJ2-6	NA	NA	TRBV5-4	CASSSIQGFSSGANVLTF	TGTGCCAGCAGCTCGATACAGGGTTTTAGCTCTGGGGCCAACGTCCTGACTTTC
17	TRBJ2-7	TRBD1	NA	TRBV27	CASSPPGQGWRSREQYF	TGTGCCAGCAGCCCACCGGGACAGGGCTGGCGGTCGCGGGAGCAGTACTTC
16	TRBJ2-3	TRBD1	NA	TRBV5-1	CASRRTGDRASDTQYF	TGCGCCAGCAGGCGGACAGGGGATAGGGCCTCAGATACGCAGTATTTT
13	TRBJ1-1	TRBD1	once	TRBV5-4	CASRKTGSTEAFF	TGTGCCAGCAGGAAGACAGGGTCCACTGAAGCTTTCTTT
14	TRBJ2-7	TRBD2	NA	TRBV7-9	CASTPGLVLSEQYF	TGTGCCAGCACCCCGGGACTAGTCCTCTCCGAGCAGTACTTC
15	TRBJ1-1	NA	NA	TRBV6-5	CASRRPLGEKTEAFF	TGTGCCAGCAGAAGGCCCTTGGGGGAGAAGACTGAAGCTTTCTTT
16	TRBJ1-2	TRBD1	NA	TRBV9	CASSARDSQGAYGYTF	TGTGCCAGCAGCGCCAGGGACTCACAGGGGGCCTATGGCTACACCTTC
13	TRBJ1-2	NA	NA	TRBV28	CASSLRFNYGYTF	TGTGCCAGCAGTTTAAGGTTTAACTATGGCTACACCTTC
13	TRBJ2-7	NA	NA	TRBV6-5	CASLSGSSYEQYF	TGTGCCAGCCTCTCAGGAAGCTCCTACGAGCAGTACTTC
18	TRBJ2-3	TRBD1	NA	TRBV28	CASSLTWTGRMGTDTQYF	TGTGCCAGCAGTTTAACATGGACAGGGCGGATGGGCACAGATACGCAGTATTTT
16	TRBJ2-2	NA	NA	TRBV11-3	CASSLQQARSGGELFF	TGTGCCAGCAGCTTACAACAGGCGAGAAGTGGCGGGGAGCTGTTTTTT
13	TRBJ2-1	NA	NA	TRBV14	CASSQGLNNEQFF	TGTGCCAGCAGCCAAGGGCTAAACAATGAGCAGTTCTTC
20	TRBJ2-2	TRBD2	NA	TRBV11-3	CASSRTSGRAFFADTGELFF	TGTGCCAGCAGCAGGACTAGCGGGAGGGCCTTTTTTGCGGACACCGGGGAGCTGTTTTTT
17	TRBJ2-2	TRBD1	NA	TRBV13	CASSPQLRQGGTGELFF	TGTGCCAGCAGCCCTCAACTTCGACAGGGGGGGACCGGGGAGCTGTTTTTT
15	TRBJ2-2	NA	NA	TRBV19	CAIGRDFANTGELFF	TGTGCCATCGGCCGGGACTTCGCGAACACCGGGGAGCTGTTTTTT
15	TRBJ2-2	NA	once	TRBV7-7	CASSLEGSYTGELFF	TGTGCCAGCAGCTTAGAGGGCTCCTACACCGGGGAGCTGTTTTTT
12	TRBJ1-4	NA	NA	TRBV2	CATRGWNEKLFF	TGTGCCACCAGGGGTTGGAATGAAAAACTGTTTTTT
14	TRBJ2-7	NA	NA	TRBV28	CAHMRKTARDEQYF	TGTGCTCACATGAGGAAGACGGCACGCGACGAGCAGTACTTC
20	TRBJ2-1	TRBD2	NA	TRBV5-1	CASSPSSGLAGGWIIDEQFF	TGCGCCAGCAGCCCCTCATCGGGACTAGCGGGAGGTTGGATTATTGACGAGCAGTTCTTC
14	TRBJ2-5	NA	NA	TRBV19	CASSIDLTRETQYF	TGTGCCAGTAGTATAGATCTCACGAGGGAGACCCAGTACTTC
18	TRBJ2-5	NA	NA	TRBV5-1	CASSLPRDGGIGQETQYF	TGCGCCAGCAGCTTACCCCGCGACGGGGGAATCGGCCAAGAGACCCAGTACTTC
12	TRBJ1-1	NA	NA	TRBV29-1	CSVSTVSGEAFF	TGCAGCGTCAGCACTGTATCGGGTGAAGCTTTCTTT
17	TRBJ2-5	TRBD2	NA	TRBV11-2	CASSSGTSGRGWETQYF	TGTGCCAGCAGCTCCGGGACTAGCGGGAGGGGATGGGAGACCCAGTACTTC
12	TRBJ1-2	NA	few	TRBV9	CASIHRLYGYTF	TGTGCCAGCATACACAGACTCTATGGCTACACCTTC
12	TRBJ1-4	NA	NA	TRBV4-1	CASSLRSEKLFF	TGCGCCAGCAGCCTAAGGTCCGAAAAACTGTTTTTT
14	TRBJ2-1	TRBD2	NA	TRBV9	CASSLRWEGNEQFF	TGTGCCAGCAGCTTACGCTGGGAGGGCAATGAGCAGTTCTTC
13	TRBJ2-7	NA	NA	TRBV5-1	CASSTGQFLEQYF	TGCGCCAGCAGCACCGGACAGTTTCTCGAGCAGTACTTC
15	TRBJ1-5	TRBD1	NA	TRBV30	CAWSAGQLSNQPQHF	TGTGCCTGGAGTGCGGGACAGCTAAGCAATCAGCCCCAGCATTTT
15	TRBJ2-7	NA	NA	TRBV9	CASSVGNRGRYEQYF	TGTGCCAGCAGCGTAGGGAACCGGGGCCGCTACGAGCAGTACTTC
15	TRBJ2-2	NA	NA	TRBV9	CASSVLGLNTGELFF	TGTGCCAGCAGCGTACTGGGGCTTAACACCGGGGAGCTGTTTTTT
15	TRBJ2-5	NA	NA	TRBV5-1	CASSLRGGFQETQYF	TGCGCCAGCAGCTTAAGGGGGGGCTTCCAAGAGACCCAGTACTTC
16	TRBJ2-3	TRBD1	NA	TRBV4-2	CASSPILDRATDTQYF	TGTGCCAGCAGCCCAATACTTGACAGGGCAACAGATACGCAGTATTTT
16	TRBJ2-2	TRBD1	NA	TRBV5-1	CASSLGQGAFTGELFF	TGCGCCAGCAGCTTGGGACAGGGGGCGTTTACCGGGGAGCTGTTTTTT
14	TRBJ2-6	NA	NA	TRBV5-1	CASSPEVPANVLTF	TGCGCCAGCAGCCCGGAGGTCCCGGCCAACGTCCTGACTTTC
14	TRBJ1-4	NA	NA	TRBV5-5	CASSLTGTNEKLFF	TGTGCCAGCAGCTTGACAGGGACAAATGAAAAACTGTTTTTT
14	TRBJ2-7	TRBD2	NA	TRBV28	CATSSGKSSYEQYF	TGTGCCACCTCTAGCGGGAAGAGTTCCTACGAGCAGTACTTC
14	TRBJ1-5	TRBD1	NA	TRBV29-1	CSATTGGSDQPQHF	TGCAGCGCTACGACAGGGGGTTCGGATCAGCCCCAGCATTTT
11	TRBJ2-5	NA	once	TRBV10-3	CAISGGETQYF	TGTGCCATCAGTGGGGGAGAGACCCAGTACTTC
16	TRBJ2-1	TRBD2	NA	TRBV4-2	CASSHSGTSVGNEQFF	TGTGCCAGCAGCCACTCCGGGACTAGCGTGGGAAATGAGCAGTTCTTC